What follows are 32 T cell receptor beta chains derived from one specimen sequenced in a study of Ad26.COV2.S vaccination and SARS-CoV-2 variants. The method was immunoSEQ multiplex PCR; TCRdb's version includes in-frame clones alone and lacks a portion of them. Of roughly 300,000 clones in the sample, around nine tenths were seen once. Noted treatment: about 20 received Ad26.COV2.S at low or high dose, single or two shots; about 5 received placebo; per-sample allocation not given. Sampling was performed 63 days after the first vaccine or placebo injection. The sample in question was peripheral blood, obtained in a trial of Ad26.COV2.S vaccine versus placebo. The receptors were sampled from a person aged 18 to 65 who received the Ad26.COV2.S COVID-19 vaccine or a placebo.

This chain links TRBV4-1 with TRBJ1-5; TRBD1 might be the D (6 bases). This CDR3 is built from 14 residues. V shed 0 bases and J shed 7 bases, with 10 bases lying between them. The V gene's germline CDR1 is MGHRA and CDR2 YSYEKL. CDR3 DNA sequence: TGCGCCAGCAGCCAAGAACAGGGCCGGCAGCCCCAGCATTTT. Encoded protein: CASSQEQGRQPQHF.

The chain is built from TRBV7-9 and TRBJ1-6, with 7 positions matching TRBD1. CDR3 length: 15 amino acids. Looked up from germline, CDR1 is SEHNR and CDR2 is FQNEAQ (reference sequence). After removal of 1 base from V and 7 bases from J, the junction contained 4 bases not matched to a gene. CDR3 nucleotides: TGTGCCAGCAGCTTAGGGACAGGAGAAAATTCACCCCTCCACTTT. Its protein is CASSLGTGENSPLHF.

The gene calls are TRBV19 and TRBJ2-5; 9 bases line up with TRBD2. CDR1 is LNHDA, CDR2 SQIVND, per germline (reference sequence). The J segment lost 5 bases and the V segment lost 6 bases, leaving 4 bases of the junction unmatched. The CDR3 runs to 13 residues. CDR3 in amino acids: CASRAGGRETQYF. The CDR3 DNA reads TGTGCCAGTAGAGCGGGAGGTCGGGAGACCCAGTACTTC.

The chain couples TRBV9 to TRBJ1-2; D unclear. The germline gives CDR1 SGDLS, CDR2 YYNGEE. Deletions cut 3 bases from V and 0 bases from J, with 12 bases between. The CDR3 sequence is 15 residues long. CDR3 nucleotides: TGTGCCAGCAGCGCTCTCCCCAGTGCTAACTATGGCTACACCTTC. This translates into CASSALPSANYGYTF.

V usage is TRBV7-9 and J usage is TRBJ2-5; 8 bases line up with TRBD2. Germline loops: CDR1 SEHNR, CDR2 FQNEAQ (reference sequence). V trimming: 5 bases; J trimming: 4 bases; junction bases outside the gene matches: 6. The length of the CDR3 is 14 residues. The CDR3 spells CASSPSGGGETQYF. The CDR3, as DNA: TGTGCCAGCAGCCCAAGCGGGGGAGGAGAGACCCAGTACTTC.

The J gene is TRBJ1-1, the V gene TRBV5-1; the match to TRBD1 covers 9 bases. The V gene's germline CDR1 is SGHRS and CDR2 YFSETQ. The CDR3 covers 15 residues. V lost 7 bases and J lost 4; bases outside the gene matches: 11. CDR3 loop: CASRTGGDLSTEAFF. The CDR3 nucleotides read TGCGCCAGCCGCACAGGGGGCGATTTAAGCACTGAAGCTTTCTTT.

The sample holds one count of this clone. V is TRBV9 and J is TRBJ2-5; TRBD2 agrees at 9 bases. From germline, CDR1 is SGDLS and CDR2 YYNGEE. With V trimmed by 0 bases and J by 5 bases, 8 bases remained unmatched. The CDR3 runs to 16 residues. The CDR3 loop reads CASSVGGTSSTETQYF. The CDR3 bases are TGTGCCAGCAGCGTAGGTGGGACTAGCTCTACGGAGACCCAGTACTTC.

V and J are TRBV13 and TRBJ1-5; D perhaps matches TRBD1 (5 bases). V was shortened by 0 bases and J by 7 bases, with 19 bases between the two germline ends. The CDR3 contains 17 residues. In germline, CDR1 is PRHDT, CDR2 FYEKMQ (reference sequence). The CDR3 here is CASSLGLQAGTGQPQHF. The CDR3 region has the DNA TGTGCCAGCAGCTTAGGCCTACAGGCCGGGACGGGGCAGCCCCAGCATTTT. Together with reference TRBV13 and TRBJ1-5, the CDR3 gives the full variable domain: AAGVIQSPRHLIKEKRETATLKCYPIPRHDTVYWYQQGPGQDPQFLISFYEKMQSDKGSIPDRFSAQQFSDYHSELNMSSLELGDSALYFCASSLGLQAGTGQPQHFGDGTRLSIL.

V usage is TRBV9 and J usage is TRBJ2-3; no firm D call. This CDR3 comprises 13 residues. CDR1 is SGDLS, CDR2 YYNGEE, per germline. Trimming took 4 bases from V and 2 from J, leaving 8 bases between them. The CDR3 spells CASSYRITDTQYF. The CDR3 coding sequence is TGTGCCAGCAGCTACCGAATCACAGATACGCAGTATTTT.

This clone was counted once. This chain links TRBV9 with TRBJ2-2; 8 positions match TRBD1. From germline, CDR1 is SGDLS and CDR2 YYNGEE. This CDR3 is built from 17 residues. The junction had 7 bases not matched to a gene; V was cut back by 3 bases and J by 0 bases. This CDR3 reads CASSAPGTGPNTGELFF. CDR3 nucleotide sequence: TGTGCCAGCAGCGCCCCCGGGACAGGACCGAACACCGGGGAGCTGTTTTTT.

The rearrangement joins TRBV6-5 to TRBJ2-1; perhaps TRBD1 as D (5 bases). CDR1 MNHEY and CDR2 SVGAGI come from the germline V gene. This CDR3 comprises 16 residues. V shed 0 bases and J shed 5 bases, with 14 bases lying between them. In DNA form, the CDR3 reads TGTGCCAGCAGTTACTCGGGTGGGGCGAGCAACAATGAGCAGTTCTTC. Encoded protein: CASSYSGGASNNEQFF.

This clone appeared once. The V call is TRBV27, the J call TRBJ2-7; 12 bases fit TRBD2. The CDR3 spans 14 residues. The germline CDR1 and CDR2 sequences are MNHEY and SMNVEV (reference sequence). J lost 6 bases, V lost 8 bases, and 8 bases had no gene match. CDR3 bases: TGTGCCAGCGGACGCCTAGCGGGAGGGTCCGAGCAGTACTTC. Translating gives CASGRLAGGSEQYF.

J is TRBJ1-1 and V is TRBV25-1, with D unclear. The CDR3 spans 11 residues. V was trimmed by 4 bases and J by 5 bases, leaving 5 bases between them. Germline V gene sequence: CDR1 MGHDK, CDR2 SYGVNS. This CDR3 reads CASSVGTEAFF. CDR3 nucleotides: TGTGCCAGCAGTGTGGGGACTGAAGCTTTCTTT.

This clone was seen a single time. This sequence joins TRBV6-1 and TRBJ1-5; the D is unclear. Germline loops: CDR1 MNHNS, CDR2 SASEGT. Trimming cost V 2 bases and J 0 bases, with 5 bases left between them. The CDR3 spans 14 residues. Here the CDR3 reads CASSEMYSNQPQHF. CDR3 DNA sequence: TGTGCCAGCAGTGAAATGTATAGCAATCAGCCCCAGCATTTT.

This chain links TRBV27 with TRBJ1-2; unclear D gene. Germline values: CDR1 MNHEY, CDR2 SMNVEV (reference sequence). The CDR3 totals 13 residues. V lost 5 bases to trimming and J lost 1 base, with 8 bases between them. The DNA of the CDR3 is TGTGCCAGCAGTCCGACGGTTAACTATGGCTACACCTTC. Protein: CASSPTVNYGYTF.

This clone was recorded only once. The rearrangement uses TRBV7-8 and TRBJ2-5; 7 bases line up with TRBD1. The germline V gene has CDR1 SGHVS and CDR2 FQNEAQ. The length of the CDR3 is 13 residues. V was pared by 6 bases and J by 2 bases, with 3 bases of the junction left unmatched. This CDR3 reads CASRDRTQETQYF. Written as DNA, the CDR3 is TGTGCCAGCAGGGACAGGACGCAAGAGACCCAGTACTTC.

The count of this clone is one. This chain links TRBV7-9 with TRBJ2-5, with 10 bases that match TRBD1. Trimming removed 3 bases from V and 1 base from J; junction bases left unmatched: 2. CDR3 length: 15 amino acids. Germline V gene data show CDR1 as SEHNR and CDR2 as FQNEAQ (reference sequence). The CDR3 coding sequence is TGTGCCAGCAGCTTTAGGGACAGGGGCCAAGAGACCCAGTACTTC. Protein sequence: CASSFRDRGQETQYF.

The chain has TRBV18 and TRBJ2-2, with TRBD2 identical over 7 bases. The germline CDR1 and CDR2 sequences are KGHSH and LQKENI. The junction had 4 bases not matched to a gene; V was cut back by 1 base and J by 5 bases. The length of the CDR3 is 15 residues. The CDR3: CASSPRRGDTGELFF. Written as DNA, the CDR3 is TGTGCCAGCTCACCACGACGGGGGGATACCGGGGAGCTGTTTTTT. The whole variable domain, remainder taken from reference TRBV18 and TRBJ2-2, is NAGVMQNPRHLVRRRGQEARLRCSPMKGHSHVYWYRQLPEEGLKFMVYLQKENIIDESGMPKERFSAEFPKEGPSILRIQQVVRGDSAAYFCASSPRRGDTGELFFGEGSRLTVL.

This sequence joins TRBV2 and TRBJ2-2; the D gene is possibly TRBD1 (5 bases). The germline V gene encodes CDR1 SNHLY and CDR2 FYNNEI. CDR3 size: 14 residues. V was cut by 6 bases and J by 7 bases, with 15 bases left in between. CDR3 coding DNA: TGTGCCAGCAGGTCACAGGTGGCAATCGGGGAGCTGTTTTTT. Its protein is CASRSQVAIGELFF.

The V gene is TRBV27, the J gene TRBJ1-5; D might be TRBD1 (6 bases). CDR1 and CDR2 (germline): MNHEY, SMNVEV (reference sequence). CDR3 length equals 16 residues. Trimming pared 8 bases from V and 4 bases from J, leaving 21 bases between. The CDR3 spells CASAQTGEGSNQPQHF. CDR3 DNA sequence: TGTGCCAGCGCCCAGACAGGTGAAGGCTCAAATCAGCCCCAGCATTTT.

The V gene is TRBV7-9, the J gene TRBJ2-2; D not resolved. CDR1 is SEHNR, CDR2 FQNEAQ, per germline (reference sequence). V gave up 3 bases and J gave up 1 base, with 6 bases separating them. CDR3 length: 14 residues. CDR3 nucleotides: TGTGCCAGCAGCTTTAGGGAGAACACCGGGGAGCTGTTTTTT. Protein: CASSFRENTGELFF.

The chain couples TRBV27 to TRBJ1-3; 9 nucleotides align to TRBD1. Germline trimming cut 6 bases from V and 3 bases from J; bases unmatched to any gene: 9. This CDR3 has 16 residues. Germline lookup yields CDR1 MNHEY and CDR2 SMNVEV (reference sequence). The CDR3 loop reads CASSKQGAIGGNTIYF. The DNA of the CDR3 is TGTGCCAGCAGCAAACAGGGGGCGATTGGTGGAAACACCATATATTTT.

The chain combines TRBV9 with TRBJ1-6; no reliable D call. The CDR3 totals 12 residues. V lost 3 bases and J 7 bases, leaving 5 bases between the germline ends. Germline V gene sequence: CDR1 SGDLS, CDR2 YYNGEE. CDR3 in amino acids: CASSAQNSPLHF. The DNA of the CDR3 is TGTGCCAGCAGCGCTCAGAATTCACCCCTCCACTTT.

This clone was seen just once. J is TRBJ1-1 and V is TRBV13; 11 nucleotides match TRBD1. Trimming took 9 bases from V and 6 from J; bases not matched to a gene: 18. The CDR3 length is 17 residues. Germline V gene lookup returns CDR1 PRHDT and CDR2 FYEKMQ (reference sequence). The CDR3 loop reads CASLERRTGGVGAEAFF. CDR3 DNA sequence: TGTGCCAGTTTGGAACGCAGGACAGGGGGCGTAGGCGCTGAAGCTTTCTTT.

V gene TRBV30 combines with J gene TRBJ1-1, with 7 bases matching TRBD1. The CDR3 length is 13 residues. The V segment lost 1 base and the J segment 4 bases; nucleotides outside the gene matches: 3. Germline CDR1 GTSNPN, CDR2 SVGIG (reference sequence). In DNA, the CDR3 is TGTGCCTGGAGTGCAGGGGGAGTCACTGAAGCTTTCTTT. Translation gives CAWSAGGVTEAFF.

The rearrangement joins TRBV6-5 to TRBJ1-5, with TRBD1 identical over 9 bases. With V trimmed by 6 bases and J by 3 bases, 6 bases remained unmatched. This CDR3 region has 15 residues. CDR1 MNHEY and CDR2 SVGAGI come from the germline V gene. The chain's CDR3 is CASRRDRAHNQPQHF. The CDR3 coding sequence is TGTGCCAGCAGACGGGACAGGGCCCACAATCAGCCCCAGCATTTT.

Comment on this clone: The sample holds other DNA sequences that translate to the same CDR3. This chain links TRBV4-1 with TRBJ1-3; D unresolved. Trimming pared 1 base from V and 0 bases from J, leaving 4 bases between. The CDR3 contains 14 residues. The germline V gene encodes CDR1 MGHRA and CDR2 YSYEKL. The CDR3 nucleotides read TGCGCCAGCAGCCAAGGGGACTCTGGAAACACCATATATTTT. Protein product: CASSQGDSGNTIYF.

The chain joins TRBV19 to TRBJ2-1; no definite D call. The CDR3 sequence is 14 residues long. V was clipped by 6 bases and J by 2 bases, with 11 bases between them. CDR1 and CDR2 (germline): LNHDA, SQIVND (reference sequence). DNA for the CDR3: TGTGCCAGTAGAAGGGAAGTGACCTACAATGAGCAGTTCTTC. Translated: CASRREVTYNEQFF.

The V gene is TRBV7-2, the J gene TRBJ1-2; maybe TRBD1 (5 bases). Trimming pared 0 bases from V and 3 bases from J, leaving 11 bases between. There are 15 residues in the CDR3. Germline loops: CDR1 SGHTA, CDR2 FQGNSA. CDR3 DNA: TGTGCCAGCAGCTTAGCGGGGGGAATGGACTATGGCTACACCTTC. Protein: CASSLAGGMDYGYTF.

V is TRBV2 and J is TRBJ2-7; TRBD1 agrees at 7 bases. CDR3 length: 12 amino acids. The ends lost 7 bases at V and 2 bases at J; junction bases unmatched: 2. The V gene's germline CDR1 is SNHLY and CDR2 FYNNEI. The CDR3 region is CASIGTAYEQYF. In DNA form, the CDR3 reads TGTGCCAGCATCGGGACAGCCTACGAGCAGTACTTC.

This clone has just one count. The rearrangement joins TRBV29-1 to TRBJ2-1; 9 positions agree with TRBD1. This CDR3 comprises 14 residues. The V gene's germline CDR1 is SQVTM and CDR2 ANQGSEA. Trimming took 3 bases from V and 7 from J; bases not matched to a gene: 7. The CDR3 spells CSVDRDRVGNEQFF. The CDR3 nucleotides read TGCAGCGTTGACCGGGACAGGGTAGGTAATGAGCAGTTCTTC.

This clone was recorded only once. The genes are TRBV5-1 and TRBJ2-5; D possibly matches TRBD1 or TRBD2 (6 bases each). V was pared by 4 bases and J by 0 bases, with 16 bases between. The CDR3 loop spans 16 amino acids. Germline V gene lookup returns CDR1 SGHRS and CDR2 YFSETQ. The CDR3 nucleotides read TGCGCCAGCAGCCTCCCGGGGGCGCCGAACCAAGAGACCCAGTACTTC. Amino acid sequence: CASSLPGAPNQETQYF.